The next 4 T cell receptor beta chains were all read from a single sample in a study of cytomegalovirus exposure and HLA in healthy donors. This PCR relied on a set of 60 Vbeta primers and 13 Jbeta primers. Measured with immunoSEQ multiplex PCR; TCRdb has only the in-frame clones, and not every one. The table has over 60,000 clones, roughly 82% seen once. Sequenced sample: PBMCs. Receptors were obtained from a man in his 70s in good health and CMV-seronegative.

This clone showed up just a few times. The chain uses TRBV6-6 and TRBJ1-4; D may be TRBD1 (5 bases). The ends were cut back, 0 bases at V and 8 bases at J, with 10 bases in the middle. CDR3 length equals 14 residues. Germline CDR1 and CDR2: MNHNY and SVGAGI (reference sequence). The CDR3 spells CASSYSGGEEKLFF. As DNA, the CDR3 is TGTGCCAGCAGTTACTCGGGGGGGGAGGAAAAACTGTTTTTT.

The chain recombines TRBV4-1 with TRBJ2-2; D perhaps matches TRBD1 (6 bases). Germline CDR1 MGHRA, CDR2 YSYEKL. The CDR3 totals 18 residues. The V end lost 4 bases, the J end lost 1 base, and 19 bases lay between the germline ends. CDR3 DNA: TGCGCCAGCAGCCGAAATTCGTACAGGGCCGAGAACACCGGGGAGCTGTTTTTT. Its protein product is CASSRNSYRAENTGELFF.

The chain joins TRBV11-3 to TRBJ2-5; D ambiguous. The CDR3 sequence is 14 residues long. V lost 4 bases to trimming and J lost 1 base, with 10 bases between them. In germline, CDR1 is SGHNT, CDR2 YENEEA. CDR3 in amino acids: CASSSSGAQETQYF. CDR3 nucleotide sequence: TGTGCCAGCAGCTCCTCCGGAGCCCAAGAGACCCAGTACTTC.

The chain joins TRBV6-1 to TRBJ2-7, with 8 bases that match TRBD1. After removal of 6 bases from V and 4 bases from J, the junction contained 8 bases not matched to a gene. The germline V gene has CDR1 MNHNS and CDR2 SASEGT. The CDR3 is 14 amino acids. The CDR3 loop reads CASRPDRGWYEQYF. The CDR3 DNA sequence: TGTGCCAGCAGACCAGACAGGGGTTGGTACGAGCAGTACTTC.